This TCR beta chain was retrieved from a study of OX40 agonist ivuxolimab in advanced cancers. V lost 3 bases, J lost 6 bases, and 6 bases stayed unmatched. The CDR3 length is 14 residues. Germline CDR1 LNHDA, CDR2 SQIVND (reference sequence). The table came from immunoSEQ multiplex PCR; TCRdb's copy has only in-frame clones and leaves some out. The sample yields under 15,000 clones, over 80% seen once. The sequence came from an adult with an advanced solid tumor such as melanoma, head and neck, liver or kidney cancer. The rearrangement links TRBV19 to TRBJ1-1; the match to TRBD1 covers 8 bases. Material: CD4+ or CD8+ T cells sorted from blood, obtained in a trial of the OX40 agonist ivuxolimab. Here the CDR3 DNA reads TGTGCCAGTAGTATTAGGCAGGGGGCGGCTGAAGCTTTCTTT. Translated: CASSIRQGAAEAFF.